The 16 T cell receptor beta chains given below trace back to one sample, sequenced in a study of cytomegalovirus exposure and HLA in healthy donors. The study ran its PCR with 60 Vbeta and 13 Jbeta primers. The repertoire was sequenced with immunoSEQ multiplex PCR; TCRdb's copy has only in-frame clones and lacks some. Among about 54,000 clones listed, approximately 86% were seen once. Specimen: PBMCs. The origin of the receptors is a woman aged 18-29 years in good health and CMV-seronegative.

This clone was seen once. This sequence joins TRBV27 and TRBJ2-3; D is undetermined. CDR1 and CDR2 from the germline V gene are MNHEY and SMNVEV (reference sequence). The V and J ends lost 1 base and 2 bases respectively, with 13 bases between them. The CDR3 consists of 16 residues. The DNA of the CDR3 is TGTGCCAGCAGTTTATTTTTAAGCCCGTTCACAGATACGCAGTATTTT. Translating gives CASSLFLSPFTDTQYF.

This rearrangement joins TRBV7-8 to TRBJ2-3; D uncertain. CDR1 is SGHVS, CDR2 FQNEAQ, per germline. CDR3 size: 15 residues. V was pared by 5 bases and J by 0 bases, with 12 bases between. As DNA, the CDR3 is TGTGCCAGCAGCACGAGGTTTGCTAGCACAGATACGCAGTATTTT. This codes for CASSTRFASTDTQYF.

The V and J genes are TRBV10-1 and TRBJ1-6; 7 bases align to TRBD1. After removal of 3 bases from V and 9 bases from J, the junction contained 5 bases not matched to a gene. Per the germline V gene, CDR1 is WNHNN and CDR2 is SYGVQD (reference sequence). CDR3 length equals 14 residues. CDR3 coding DNA: TGCGCCAGCAGTGAATACAGGGGAAGTTCACCCCTCCACTTT. It codes for CASSEYRGSSPLHF.

This clone was observed once. The V call is TRBV5-1, the J call TRBJ1-5; D ambiguous. V was shortened by 0 bases and J by 7 bases, with 8 bases between the two germline ends. CDR1 is SGHRS, CDR2 YFSETQ, per germline. The CDR3 runs to 13 residues. CDR3 protein: CASSLDSTQPQHF. The CDR3 DNA follows: TGCGCCAGCAGCTTGGACTCGACACAGCCCCAGCATTTT.

This chain uses TRBV30 with TRBJ2-1; possible D gene TRBD2, 5 bases. Trimming left V 2 bases short and J 6 bases short, with 17 bases between. Germline values: CDR1 GTSNPN, CDR2 SVGIG (reference sequence). CDR3 length: 15 residues. The CDR3 loop reads CAWSRGRGASNEQFF. CDR3 in DNA: TGTGCCTGGAGTAGAGGGAGAGGAGCCTCCAATGAGCAGTTCTTC.

This chain's CDR3 is CASSATGRAFF. CDR3 DNA: TGTGCCAGTAGTGCGACAGGGAGGGCTTTCTTT. The chain has TRBV19 and TRBJ1-1; TRBD1 aligns across 7 bases. The CDR3 extends over 11 amino acids. Germline CDR1 reads LNHDA; CDR2 reads SQIVND (reference sequence). Trimming removed 5 bases from V and 11 bases from J; junction bases left unmatched: 5.

This chain links TRBV6-6 with TRBJ2-7; 10 bases are a match to TRBD1. CDR1 is MNHNY and CDR2 is SVGAGI in the germline V gene (reference sequence). The CDR3 extends over 15 amino acids. J was trimmed by 6 bases and V by 2 bases; bases with no gene match: 7. The CDR3 DNA sequence: TGTGCCAGCAGTTACGCCGGGACAGGGGTGCCCGAGCAGTACTTC. The encoded protein is CASSYAGTGVPEQYF.

Details on this clone: An end of the junction differs from the germline gene, which may be a read error. V and J are TRBV27 and TRBJ2-4; D may be TRBD1 (6 bases). CDR1 is MNHEY, CDR2 SMNVEV, per germline (reference sequence). This CDR3 region has 15 residues. The CDR3 protein is CASSPTQGPGNSQYF. CDR3 DNA: TGTGCCAGCAGTCCGACACAGGGTCCTGGGAACAGTCAGTACTTC.

The chain has TRBV11-2 and TRBJ2-2; the D is unclear. CDR1 and CDR2 from the germline V gene are SGHAT and FQNNGV. The V end lost 10 bases, the J end lost 3 bases, and 18 bases lay between the germline ends. The CDR3 consists of 15 residues. The CDR3 DNA reads as TGTGCCACCCAGCTTAGTACGGGTCACACCGGGGAGCTGTTTTTT. The encoded protein is CATQLSTGHTGELFF.

The chain is built from TRBV5-6 and TRBJ2-7; no clear D. V gave up 0 bases and J gave up 6 bases, with 7 bases separating them. This CDR3 region has 12 residues. Germline CDR1 is SGHDT and CDR2 is YYEEEE. This CDR3 is CASSLGVLEQYF. Here the CDR3 DNA reads TGTGCCAGCAGCTTGGGTGTTCTCGAGCAGTACTTC. The variable domain in full, completed from reference TRBV5-6 and TRBJ2-7, reads DAGVTQSPTHLIKTRGQQVTLRCSPKSGHDTVSWYQQALGQGPQFIFQYYEEEERQRGNFPDRFSGHQFPNYSSELNVNALLLGDSALYLCASSLGVLEQYFGPGTRLTVT.

V and J are TRBV11-2 and TRBJ1-4; 9 nucleotides agree with TRBD1. Germline CDR1 is SGHAT and CDR2 is FQNNGV. CDR3 length equals 15 residues. The J segment lost 8 bases and the V segment lost 3 bases, leaving 7 bases of the junction unmatched. CDR3 in DNA: TGTGCCAGCAGCTTGGACAGGGGTCGTAAGGAAAAACTGTTTTTT. Amino acid sequence: CASSLDRGRKEKLFF.

The rearrangement links TRBV4-1 to TRBJ2-3; 8 nucleotides line up with TRBD1. V was clipped by 0 bases and J by 6 bases; unmatched bases: 11. Germline values: CDR1 MGHRA, CDR2 YSYEKL. The CDR3 covers 17 residues. CDR3 nucleotide sequence: TGCGCCAGCAGCCAAGAAGGCCCAGGGGGCTATCGGGATACGCAGTATTTT. It codes for CASSQEGPGGYRDTQYF.

This rearrangement joins TRBV19 to TRBJ2-1; 8 bases match TRBD2. The CDR3 loop spans 14 amino acids. The trim removed 7 bases at V and 10 bases at J, leaving 12 bases unmatched. CDR1 and CDR2 (germline): LNHDA, SQIVND (reference sequence). DNA for the CDR3: TGTGCCAGTAAGCGGGAAACAGCGGGGGTAGAGCAGTTCTTC. It yields the protein CASKRETAGVEQFF.

V is TRBV9 and J is TRBJ2-3; TRBD2 matches 7 bases. The V segment lost 0 bases and the J segment 4 bases; nucleotides outside the gene matches: 5. In germline, CDR1 is SGDLS, CDR2 YYNGEE. The CDR3 has 15 residues. The CDR3 sequence: CASSVASSGPDTQYF. Written as DNA, the CDR3 is TGTGCCAGCAGCGTAGCTTCTAGCGGCCCAGATACGCAGTATTTT.

The table lists this clone with a count of one. The V gene is TRBV10-3, the J gene TRBJ1-2, with D maybe TRBD1 (6 bases). The CDR3 is 13 residues long. V was clipped by 0 bases and J by 6 bases, with 8 bases between them. Germline-derived CDR1 and CDR2 are ENHRY and SYGVKD. CDR3 region: CAISESGTHGYTF. The CDR3 DNA is TGTGCCATCAGTGAGTCGGGGACACATGGCTACACCTTC.

The V call is TRBV19, the J call TRBJ1-2; D may be TRBD1 (5 bases). The germline V gene has CDR1 LNHDA and CDR2 SQIVND (reference sequence). Trimming pared 11 bases from V and 5 bases from J, leaving 18 bases between. The CDR3 length is 13 residues. CDR3 protein: CAARLPGGYGYTF. The CDR3 DNA reads as TGTGCCGCGAGACTTCCCGGGGGGTATGGCTACACCTTC.